A single sample gave rise to the 14 T cell receptor beta chains below, sequenced in a study of breast tumors, draining lymph nodes, adjacent tissues. Breast cancer patients provided tissue from their axillary draining lymph nodes. TCRdb re-called the multiplex PCR reads through MiXCR, storing one row per CDR3 protein. The table records fewer than 150,000 distinct CDR3 sequences, 20% to 25% of them present only once. The sequencing sample was made of axillary lymph node tissue. The receptors originated from a female donor with breast cancer. Some clones in this sample may be carry-over from other donors' samples.

This clonotype showed up many times. The chain couples TRBV24-1 to TRBJ2-1; 12 bases map to TRBD2. Trimming cost V 4 bases and J 7 bases; bases outside gene matches: 10. CDR1 KGHDR and CDR2 SFDVKD come from the germline V gene. This CDR3 region has 17 residues. The CDR3 bases are TGTGCCACCAGTGAGCCCTTGCTAGCGGGAGGGACGAATGAGCAGTTCTTC. As protein: CATSEPLLAGGTNEQFF.

Concerning this clonotype itself: A much larger clone sits a single nucleotide away, making a read error possible. The chain recombines TRBV27 with TRBJ2-2, with 7 bases identical to TRBD1. CDR3 length equals 14 residues. V was clipped by 11 bases and J by 4 bases; unmatched bases: 10. Germline assignment: CDR1 MNHEY and CDR2 SMNVEV (reference sequence). The CDR3 nucleotides are TGTGCCCGCCAAGACAGGGAGAGCACCGGGGAGCTGTTTTTT. This sequence encodes CARQDRESTGELFF.

The table lists this clonotype with many counts. The genes are TRBV6-1 and TRBJ2-3; D is uncertain. Germline V gene lookup returns CDR1 MNHNS and CDR2 SASEGT. The V end was cut by 5 bases, the J end by 5 bases, with 11 bases between. The CDR3 loop spans 13 amino acids. CDR3 loop: CASSPTRGDTQYF. CDR3 DNA: TGTGCCAGCAGTCCCACTCGTGGAGATACGCAGTATTTT.

In this sample, this clonotype turned up many times. The chain is built from TRBV11-2 and TRBJ1-6; TRBD1 agrees at 12 bases. V shed 6 bases and J 10 bases; nucleotides not matched to a gene: 7. Germline V CDR1 and CDR2: SGHAT, FQNNGV. This CDR3 contains 15 residues. CDR3 in DNA: TGTGCCAGCAGACCAGGGACAGGGGGCGCCTCACCCCTCCACTTT. This sequence encodes CASRPGTGGASPLHF.

Worth noting for this clonotype: Given a much more abundant clone one base away, this may be a read error. In this CDR3 the conserved last residue, phenylalanine or tryptophan, is missing, so a read error is likely. The chain joins TRBV24-1 to TRBJ2-1; 7 nucleotides match TRBD2. CDR3 length: 14 residues. V shed 5 bases and J 9 bases; nucleotides not matched to a gene: 9. Germline CDR1 and CDR2: KGHDR and SFDVKD. CDR3 amino acids: CATSGAGRTGEQFL. The CDR3 nucleotides read TGTGCCACCAGTGGAGCGGGAAGGACGGGTGAGCAGTTCCTC.

This clonotype occurred many times. The V gene is TRBV25-1, the J gene TRBJ1-6; D remains unclear. There are 18 residues in the CDR3. V lost 4 bases and J 5 bases, leaving 21 bases between the germline ends. CDR1 is MGHDK, CDR2 SYGVNS, per germline. CDR3 bases: TGTGCCAGCAGTGTAATACCAAAGGGCAGGCCTGATAATTCACCCCTCCACTTT. This encodes CASSVIPKGRPDNSPLHF.

V and J are TRBV28 and TRBJ1-3; 7 bases are a match to TRBD1. Unmatched junction bases numbered 8, after V lost 6 bases and J lost 0 bases. Germline V gives CDR1 MDHEN, CDR2 SYDVKM. This CDR3 is 16 amino acids long. CDR3 amino acids: CASRRQGTVSGNTIYF. CDR3 in DNA: TGTGCCAGCAGGCGACAGGGTACGGTCTCTGGAAACACCATATATTTT.

This chain uses TRBV20-1 with TRBJ1-1; D is possibly TRBD1 (5 bases). The CDR3 runs to 15 residues. Between the trimmed V and J ends, which lost 4 bases and 0 bases, there was a span of 15 bases. Germline V CDR1 and CDR2: DFQATT, SNEGSKA (reference sequence). This CDR3 is CSAINTGTLNTEAFF. Written as DNA, the CDR3 is TGCAGTGCTATTAACACCGGGACCCTGAACACTGAAGCTTTCTTT.

This clonotype was seen more than once but under ten times. Just one base apart from a much larger clone, this may be a read error. This chain links TRBV3-1 with TRBJ2-3; either TRBD1 or TRBD2 may fit D (6 bases each). V shed 8 bases and J shed 2 bases, with 14 bases lying between them. This CDR3 is 14 amino acids long. Germline CDR1 LGHDT, CDR2 YNNKEL (reference sequence). Here the CDR3 reads CASGPRGDTDTQYF. The CDR3 nucleotides read TGTGCCAGCGGCCCAAGGGGGGACACAGATACGCAGTATTTT.

This clonotype was picked up a small number of times. The chain uses TRBV6-4 and TRBJ1-2; TRBD1 matches at 9 bases. The germline V gene has CDR1 MRHNA and CDR2 SNTAGT. The CDR3 covers 16 residues. V lost 3 bases, J lost 4 bases, and 9 bases stayed unmatched. The chain's CDR3 is CASSDKPGQGVYGYTF. DNA for the CDR3: TGTGCCAGCAGTGATAAACCGGGACAGGGAGTCTATGGCTACACCTTC.

On this clonotype: It may be a read error: a sequence one base away is much more abundant. The V and J genes are TRBV6-6 and TRBJ1-4; TRBD1 matches 9 bases. The CDR3 length is 14 residues. The germline V gene encodes CDR1 MNHNY and CDR2 SVGAGI (reference sequence). V gave up 5 bases and J gave up 8 bases; unmatched junction bases: 6. The CDR3 reads CASSEQGAGEKLFF. As DNA, the CDR3 is TGTGCCAGCAGTGAACAGGGGGCGGGAGAAAAACTGTTTTTT.

As to this clonotype: This may be a read error: a much more frequent sequence differs by one nucleotide. V gene TRBV4-2 combines with J gene TRBJ1-2; no reliable D call. The ends were cut back, 1 base at V and 6 bases at J, with 12 bases in the middle. The CDR3 totals 14 residues. The V gene's germline CDR1 is LGHNA and CDR2 YNFKEQ. Written as DNA, the CDR3 is TGTGCCAGCAGCCAAGTTAATACAGAGAATGGCTACACCTTC. Protein sequence: CASSQVNTENGYTF.

This clonotype was observed many times. V and J are TRBV6-1 and TRBJ2-1; 13 nucleotides align to TRBD2. V was pared by 3 bases and J by 8 bases, with 4 bases of the junction left unmatched. The V gene's germline CDR1 is MNHNS and CDR2 SASEGT. The CDR3 runs to 15 residues. CDR3 bases: TGTGCCAGCAGTGACGGGACTAGCGGGACGGATGAGCAGTTCTTC. It codes for CASSDGTSGTDEQFF.

This clonotype was picked up many times. The J gene is TRBJ2-7, the V gene TRBV6-5, with a weak D call TRBD1 (6 bases). Per the germline V gene, CDR1 is MNHEY and CDR2 is SVGAGI. The CDR3 loop spans 15 amino acids. V was cut by 6 bases and J by 2 bases, with 17 bases left in between. The CDR3 DNA is TGTGCCAGCAGCCGTTCCGGGACACAGACCTACGAGCAGTACTTC. It is translated as CASSRSGTQTYEQYF.